This T cell receptor beta chain originates from a study of blood T cell repertoires in COVID-19. How the authors handled the data: Quantification of nucleated cells was approximated via reference gene primer amplification. This table comes from immunoSEQ multiplex PCR, and its TCRdb copy is limited to in-frame clones, with some not included. The V and J calls and the clone size are those of that table, but D and trimming were determined from the DNA. The sample carries around 140,000 clones, 84% recorded once. Per the germline V gene, CDR1 is SGHRS and CDR2 is YFSETQ. CDR3 length: 15 residues. Concerning this clone itself: A junction end diverges from the germline sequence, so it may reflect a read error.

This chain connects TRBV5-1 to TRBJ2-7, with 7 bases fitting TRBD1. The TCR originated in a human donor in a cohort sampled during active COVID-19. Sequencing was done on a sample of peripheral blood. The CDR3 reads CASSNGQASSHEQYF. CDR3 sequence (DNA): TGCGCCAGCAGTAACGGACAGGCAAGCTCCCACGAGCAGTACTTC.